These 20 T cell receptor beta chains came from one sample sequenced in a study of vaccination and CD4 T cells after COVID-19. The Oncomine TCR Beta short-read assay sequenced DNA from cultured CD4+ T cells. TCRdb re-derived calls from the PCR reads in MiXCR, one entry per CDR3 protein. The profile shows over 10,000 distinct CDR3 sequences, about 74% of them singletons. The treatment denotes: roughly ten-day PBMC culture with coronavirus spike peptide pools or control peptides (ViraFEST assay). Antigens of these TCRs are unknown. Sequenced material: CD4+ T cells from blood, cultured in vitro. The receptors here all came from a human donor who had recovered from COVID-19.

This clonotype was seen only a few times. This chain uses TRBV4-3 with TRBJ2-3, with D perhaps matching TRBD1 (6 bases). The CDR3 has 13 amino acids. Between the trimmed V and J ends, which lost 0 bases and 11 bases, there was a span of 12 bases. Germline V gene data show CDR1 as LGHNA and CDR2 as YSLEER. CDR3 in amino acids: CASSQEERTEQYF. The CDR3 bases are TGCGCCAGCAGCCAAGAGGAGCGGACAGAGCAGTATTTT.

Judged by abundance, this clonotype is medium-sized. CDR3 protein: CASSQDLAGGGRTGELFF. CDR3 DNA: TGCGCCAGCAGCCAAGATCTAGCGGGGGGTGGTCGCACCGGGGAGCTGTTTTTT. This chain connects TRBV4-1 to TRBJ2-2; 11 bases agree with TRBD2. CDR1 is MGHRA and CDR2 is YSYEKL in the germline V gene. V shed 0 bases, J shed 4 bases, and the junction held 7 bases outside the gene matches. The CDR3 has 18 amino acids.

The chain links TRBV6-1 to TRBJ1-5; TRBD1 aligns across 7 bases. CDR3 length equals 14 residues. Looked up from germline, CDR1 is MNHNS and CDR2 is SASEGT. V was pared by 5 bases and J by 6 bases, with 7 bases of the junction left unmatched. This CDR3 reads CASSRQGGGQPQHF. DNA of the CDR3: TGTGCCAGCAGTCGACAGGGTGGCGGTCAGCCCCAGCATTTT.

The V call is TRBV28, the J call TRBJ2-5; D call uncertain. Germline CDR1 and CDR2: MDHEN and SYDVKM. The CDR3 totals 16 residues. V was cut by 7 bases and J by 0 bases, with 18 bases left in between. In nucleotides, the CDR3 is TGTGCCAGCAACAGCCCTCCGTACACTTACCAAGAGACCCAGTACTTC. Protein product: CASNSPPYTYQETQYF.

This clonotype is medium-sized in the sample. The rearrangement uses TRBV10-1 and TRBJ2-7; tentatively, D is TRBD1 (6 bases). V lost 8 bases and J lost 2, with 25 bases in between. The CDR3 is 17 amino acids. CDR1 is WNHNN and CDR2 is SYGVQD in the germline V gene (reference sequence). In nucleotides, the CDR3 is TGCGCCAGCGGGGAACCGGGACAAGGTCTAGCACCCTACGAGCAGTACTTC. This sequence encodes CASGEPGQGLAPYEQYF.

The chain employs TRBV6-2 or TRBV6-3 and TRBJ1-5, with a weak D call TRBD1 (5 bases). V was clipped by 2 bases and J by 6 bases, with 8 bases between them. The germline gives CDR1 MNHEY, CDR2 SVGEGT. The CDR3 consists of 13 residues. CDR3 bases: TGTGCCAGCAGTTACAATGGGGGTCAGCCCCAGCATTTT. It encodes CASSYNGGQPQHF.

The gene calls are TRBV7-9 and TRBJ2-7; D uncertain. The ends were cut back, 3 bases at V and 2 bases at J, with 11 bases in the middle. The CDR3 has 14 amino acids. The germline V gene encodes CDR1 SEHNR and CDR2 FQNEAQ (reference sequence). This chain's CDR3 is CASSFRQVAYEQYF. As DNA, the CDR3 is TGTGCCAGCAGCTTTAGGCAGGTGGCCTACGAGCAGTACTTC.

This clonotype was found once. The chain joins TRBV6-2 or TRBV6-3 to TRBJ2-4; 7 nucleotides match TRBD2. Germline CDR1 reads MNHEY; CDR2 reads SVGEGT. V trimming: 6 bases; J trimming: 5 bases; junction bases outside the gene matches: 10. The CDR3 consists of 15 residues. The CDR3 DNA follows: TGTGCCAGCAGACCTGCAGGGAGCGGGGAAAACATTCAGTACTTC. Translation: CASRPAGSGENIQYF.

CDR3 sequence reads: CASSGLEGMNTEAFF. CDR3 coding DNA: TGTGCCAGCTCGGGCTTGGAAGGCATGAACACTGAAGCTTTCTTT. The V and J genes are TRBV18 and TRBJ1-1, with no clear D. This CDR3 contains 15 residues. With 6 bases removed from V and 0 bases from J, the gap between germline ends came to 14 bases. The germline gives CDR1 KGHSH, CDR2 LQKENI.

This sequence joins TRBV10-3 and TRBJ1-4; D uncertain. The ends were cut back, 3 bases at V and 4 bases at J, with 12 bases in the middle. The CDR3 is made up of 15 amino acids. Germline V CDR1 and CDR2: ENHRY, SYGVKD. CDR3 sequence (DNA): TGTGCCATCAGTGATTCCCGAGGGAGTAATGAAAAACTGTTTTTT. The encoded protein is CAISDSRGSNEKLFF.

The V and J genes are TRBV2 and TRBJ2-3; TRBD2 aligns across 14 bases. J gave up 5 bases and V 5 bases, and 6 bases lay outside the gene matches. Germline lookup yields CDR1 SNHLY and CDR2 FYNNEI. The CDR3 is 16 residues long. CDR3 sequence: CASSRTSGGRIDTQYF. The CDR3 nucleotides read TGTGCCAGCAGTCGGACTAGCGGGGGGCGGATAGATACGCAGTATTTT.

The CDR3 DNA reads as TGCGCCAGCAGCTTGGCAGGGCTCTATGGCTACACCTTC. As protein: CASSLAGLYGYTF. The gene calls are TRBV5-1 and TRBJ1-2; tentatively, D is TRBD1 (5 bases). The CDR3 totals 13 residues. Looked up from germline, CDR1 is SGHRS and CDR2 is YFSETQ. The germline V and J ends were trimmed by 0 bases and 4 bases, with 7 bases remaining between them. The full variable domain, in which reference TRBV5-1 and TRBJ1-2 provide the parts outside the CDR3, is KAGVTQTPRYLIKTRGQQVTLSCSPISGHRSVSWYQQTPGQGLQFLFEYFSETQRNKGNFPGRFSGRQFSNSRSEMNVSTLELGDSALYLCASSLAGLYGYTFGSGTRLTVV.

This clonotype was counted a single time. V and J are TRBV28 and TRBJ1-5, with D hard to call. This CDR3 has 16 amino acids. Between the trimmed V and J ends, which lost 0 bases and 9 bases, there was a span of 18 bases. Germline assignment: CDR1 MDHEN and CDR2 SYDVKM. CDR3 protein: CASSLWSRGPIRPQHF. The DNA for the CDR3 is TGTGCCAGCAGTTTATGGTCTCGGGGTCCCATCAGGCCCCAGCATTTT.

This clonotype was recorded a few times. This sequence joins TRBV2 and TRBJ1-5; 9 bases match TRBD1. Germline V gene lookup returns CDR1 SNHLY and CDR2 FYNNEI. J gave up 6 bases and V 5 bases, and 5 bases lay outside the gene matches. The CDR3 loop spans 14 amino acids. The CDR3 protein is CASSFWDRAQPQHF. For the CDR3, the DNA is TGTGCCAGCAGTTTCTGGGACAGGGCTCAGCCCCAGCATTTT.

CDR3 residues: CASNHGTADTGELFF. The CDR3 nucleotides are TGTGCCAGCAACCACGGGACAGCGGACACCGGGGAGCTGTTTTTT. The chain is built from TRBV12-3 or TRBV12-4 and TRBJ2-2, with 7 bases fitting TRBD1. The V and J ends lost 7 bases and 3 bases, in that order; junction bases with no gene match: 8. This CDR3 has 15 amino acids.

The rearrangement links TRBV20-1 to TRBJ1-3; D ambiguous. CDR3 length: 14 amino acids. Per germline, CDR1 DFQATT and CDR2 SNEGSKA (reference sequence). The V end lost 2 bases, the J end lost 3 bases, and 11 bases lay between the germline ends. Here the CDR3 DNA reads TGCAGTGCTAGATCGGGTGCGGATGGAAACACCATATATTTT. Residues: CSARSGADGNTIYF.

The chain carries TRBV30 and TRBJ2-2, with D possibly being TRBD1 (5 bases). In germline, CDR1 is GTSNPN, CDR2 SVGIG (reference sequence). Trimming cost V 0 bases and J 14 bases, with 10 bases left between them. This CDR3 has 11 amino acids. The CDR3 sequence: CAWSVKGVLFF. The CDR3, as DNA: TGTGCCTGGAGTGTAAAAGGGGTTCTGTTTTTT. The full variable domain, rest sourced from reference TRBV30 and TRBJ2-2, is SQTIHQWPATLVQPVGSPLSLECTVEGTSNPNLYWYRQAAGRGLQLLFYSVGIGQISSEVPQNLSASRPQDRQFILSSKKLLLSDSGFYLCAWSVKGVLFFGEGSRLTVL.

The rearrangement uses TRBV20-1 and TRBJ2-2; 11 bases agree with TRBD2. CDR3 size: 14 residues. The V gene's germline CDR1 is DFQATT and CDR2 SNEGSKA (reference sequence). V shed 6 bases and J 6 bases; nucleotides not matched to a gene: 6. For the CDR3, the DNA is TGCAGTGCCTCGACTAGCGGGAAGGCCGGGGAGCTGTTTTTT. Translation gives CSASTSGKAGELFF.

Relative to its sample, this clonotype is large. The CDR3 region is CASSSLGGLALNEQFF. The CDR3 nucleotides are TGTGCCAGCAGCTCCCTCGGGGGACTAGCTCTAAATGAGCAGTTCTTC. The chain couples TRBV7-9 to TRBJ2-1; 9 bases align to TRBD2. CDR3 length: 16 residues. Germline loops: CDR1 SEHNR, CDR2 FQNEAQ (reference sequence). J gave up 7 bases and V 4 bases, and 11 bases lay outside the gene matches.

CDR3 nucleotide sequence: TGCAGTGCTAGGATCCGGGACAGGGGGAATTCACCCCTCCACTTT. Translation gives CSARIRDRGNSPLHF. The gene calls are TRBV20-1 and TRBJ1-6, with 11 bases that match TRBD1. Germline V gives CDR1 DFQATT, CDR2 SNEGSKA (reference sequence). V lost 3 bases and J lost 7; bases outside the gene matches: 5. The CDR3 is 15 residues long.